One sample yielded the 25 T cell receptor beta chains listed below, sequenced in a study of CD8 T cells in ankylosing spondylitis. Broader study findings: A TCR beta motif of seven or eight highly homologous variants appeared characteristic of ankylosing spondylitis blood.

TCRdb reprocessed the 5' RACE reads with MiXCR, giving one entry per CDR3 protein. The data show around 770,000 distinct CDR3 sequences, around 20% seen once. For these TCRs, the target antigens are not known. Sequencing was carried out using blood, either unsorted or a sorted T cell fraction (not recorded which). The origin of the receptors is a male donor with ankylosing spondylitis.

The table lists this clonotype with a few counts. The rearrangement uses TRBV24-1 and TRBJ2-2; no clear D. Germline V gene data show CDR1 as KGHDR and CDR2 as SFDVKD. The CDR3 runs to 14 residues. V was pared by 5 bases and J by 4 bases, with 10 bases between. CDR3 residues: CATSVPGSTGELFF. The CDR3 region has the DNA TGTGCCACCAGTGTTCCCGGGTCCACCGGGGAGCTGTTTTTT.

The CDR3 sequence: CASSFKDTEAFF. For the CDR3, the DNA is TGTGCCAGCAGCTTTAAAGACACTGAAGCTTTCTTT. The chain uses TRBV7-9 and TRBJ1-1; D is undetermined. Per germline, CDR1 SEHNR and CDR2 FQNEAQ (reference sequence). The CDR3 length is 12 residues. Trimming took 3 bases from V and 3 from J, leaving 5 bases between them.

This clonotype turned up a few times. The J gene is TRBJ2-1, the V gene TRBV24-1; no reliable D call. The germline V and J ends were trimmed by 2 bases and 6 bases, with 10 bases remaining between them. From germline, CDR1 is KGHDR and CDR2 SFDVKD. The CDR3 is made up of 14 amino acids. CDR3 nucleotide sequence: TGTGCCACCAGTGATTCCCCCGTTTCCAATGAGCAGTTCTTC. Its protein is CATSDSPVSNEQFF.

V usage is TRBV9 and J usage is TRBJ1-1; TRBD1 matches 7 bases. After removal of 4 bases from V and 0 bases from J, the junction contained 9 bases not matched to a gene. This CDR3 contains 16 residues. CDR1 SGDLS and CDR2 YYNGEE come from the germline V gene. The CDR3 region is CASSSDREFVNTEAFF. Here the CDR3 DNA reads TGTGCCAGCAGCTCAGACAGGGAATTTGTGAACACTGAAGCTTTCTTT.

V gene TRBV12-3 or TRBV12-4 combines with J gene TRBJ2-7; TRBD2 agrees at 7 bases. This CDR3 is 14 amino acids long. Trimming removed 1 base from V and 6 bases from J; junction bases left unmatched: 6. The CDR3 sequence: CASSLGQRGSEQYF. The CDR3 bases are TGTGCCAGCAGTTTAGGGCAGCGGGGTAGCGAGCAGTACTTC.

This clonotype has at least ten counts. V is TRBV12-3 or TRBV12-4 and J is TRBJ2-3; D is unclear. The ends were cut back, 4 bases at V and 5 bases at J, with 16 bases in the middle. CDR3 length: 15 residues. CDR3 nucleotide sequence: TGTGCCAGCAGTTCCGATTTCCGGTACGGAGATACGCAGTATTTT. Protein sequence: CASSSDFRYGDTQYF.

The chain carries TRBV7-9 and TRBJ2-3; 8 nucleotides line up with TRBD2. The CDR3 length is 14 residues. After removal of 3 bases from V and 5 bases from J, the junction contained 4 bases not matched to a gene. CDR1 is SEHNR, CDR2 FQNEAQ, per germline (reference sequence). The CDR3 DNA reads TGTGCCAGCAGCTTCGGGGGGGAAGTAGATACGCAGTATTTT. It codes for CASSFGGEVDTQYF.

This chain links TRBV19 with TRBJ1-5; D is unclear. The ends were cut back, 1 base at V and 5 bases at J, with 9 bases in the middle. The CDR3 is made up of 14 amino acids. Germline loops: CDR1 LNHDA, CDR2 SQIVND (reference sequence). CDR3 DNA: TGTGCCAGTAGTATAGCCGGGCCTCATCAGCCCCAGCATTTT. This gives the protein CASSIAGPHQPQHF.

This sequence joins TRBV2 and TRBJ2-1; 10 bases map to TRBD2. Germline V lookup: CDR1 SNHLY, CDR2 FYNNEI. The CDR3 is made up of 17 amino acids. With 2 bases clipped from V and 5 bases from J, the junction kept 9 bases outside the gene matches. CDR3 loop: CASSELTSGKGHNEQFF. CDR3 nucleotide sequence: TGTGCCAGCAGTGAATTAACTAGCGGGAAGGGTCACAATGAGCAGTTCTTC.

This clonotype showed up many times. J is TRBJ2-1 and V is TRBV12-3 or TRBV12-4; D possibly corresponds to TRBD2 (6 bases). The length of the CDR3 is 14 residues. V lost 5 bases and J lost 0, with 8 bases in between. CDR3 nucleotide sequence: TGTGCCAGCAGTCGACTAGTCTCCTACAATGAGCAGTTCTTC. Translated, it gives CASSRLVSYNEQFF.

This clonotype was seen only a few times. The chain employs TRBV29-1 and TRBJ2-7; 11 positions agree with TRBD1. CDR3 length: 14 residues. V trimming: 5 bases; J trimming: 4 bases; junction bases outside the gene matches: 7. CDR1 SQVTM and CDR2 ANQGSEA come from the germline V gene. In nucleotides, the CDR3 is TGCAGCGTTACGCCGGGACAGGGGGTTTACGAGCAGTACTTC. It yields the protein CSVTPGQGVYEQYF.

Only a few counts were recorded for this clonotype. This rearrangement joins TRBV27 to TRBJ1-4, with D perhaps matching TRBD1 (5 bases). CDR3 size: 14 residues. V gave up 6 bases and J gave up 8 bases, with 16 bases separating them. Germline CDR1 reads MNHEY; CDR2 reads SMNVEV (reference sequence). CDR3 bases: TGTGCCAGCAGACCTACGGGGGTGGGGGAAAAACTGTTTTTT. Its translation is CASRPTGVGEKLFF.

The chain recombines TRBV18 with TRBJ1-1; D unresolved. The ends were cut back, 3 bases at V and 0 bases at J, with 8 bases in the middle. The CDR3 is made up of 14 amino acids. Germline assignment: CDR1 KGHSH and CDR2 LQKENI. CDR3 sequence: CASSPNSVNTEAFF. Written as DNA, the CDR3 is TGTGCCAGCTCACCCAATTCCGTGAACACTGAAGCTTTCTTT.

The chain employs TRBV27 and TRBJ2-3, with 13 nucleotides matching TRBD2. The germline gives CDR1 MNHEY, CDR2 SMNVEV (reference sequence). J was trimmed by 4 bases and V by 1 base; bases with no gene match: 5. This CDR3 is built from 17 residues. In nucleotides, the CDR3 is TGTGCCAGCAGTTTATTGACTAGCGGGAGGAGGGCAGATACGCAGTATTTT. Its translation: CASSLLTSGRRADTQYF.

This clonotype came up a few times. The chain has TRBV11-2 and TRBJ2-2; D remains ambiguous. Per the germline V gene, CDR1 is SGHAT and CDR2 is FQNNGV. CDR3 length: 14 amino acids. The V end was cut by 0 bases, the J end by 7 bases, with 9 bases between. CDR3 amino acids: CASSLEWALGELFF. CDR3 DNA: TGTGCCAGCAGCTTAGAGTGGGCCCTCGGGGAGCTGTTTTTT.

V usage is TRBV21-1 and J usage is TRBJ1-4; the DNA was not compared with TRBD1, the D call given in the table. TRBV21-1 corresponds to a pseudogene. This CDR3 has 15 residues. CDR3 nucleotides: TGTGCCAGCAGCCTCTTCCGGGTGACTAATGAAAAACTGTTTTTT. It codes for CASSLFRVTNEKLFF.

This clonotype was seen a few times. The gene calls are TRBV6-1 and TRBJ2-5; 8 bases are a match to TRBD1. CDR3 length: 15 residues. The germline V gene has CDR1 MNHNS and CDR2 SASEGT. Trimming at V came to 6 bases and at J to 2 bases, leaving 8 bases not matched to a gene. CDR3 DNA sequence: TGTGCCAGCAGGCCACTTACAGGGGGGCAAGAGACCCAGTACTTC. Translation gives CASRPLTGGQETQYF.

This clonotype has more than one count but fewer than ten. In nucleotides, the CDR3 is TGTGCCAGCAGTAGGACAGGGGGCAGAGGCGAGCAGTACTTC. Encoded protein: CASSRTGGRGEQYF. V usage is TRBV12-3 or TRBV12-4 and J usage is TRBJ2-7; 11 bases line up with TRBD1. The CDR3 totals 14 residues. The ends lost 5 bases at V and 6 bases at J; junction bases unmatched: 6.

The chain recombines TRBV28 with TRBJ1-2; 11 nucleotides line up with TRBD1. CDR1 MDHEN and CDR2 SYDVKM come from the germline V gene. CDR3 length equals 14 residues. The ends lost 6 bases at V and 4 bases at J; junction bases unmatched: 4. The CDR3: CASSGTGGPYGYTF. In DNA, the CDR3 is TGTGCCAGCAGCGGGACAGGGGGACCCTATGGCTACACCTTC.

This clonotype was counted between two and nine times. J is TRBJ1-1 and V is TRBV18, with 10 bases identical to TRBD1. The CDR3 has 17 residues. The junction had 8 bases not matched to a gene; V was cut back by 3 bases and J by 1 base. Per germline, CDR1 KGHSH and CDR2 LQKENI. The CDR3 sequence is CASSPSGTGAGNTEAFF. The DNA of the CDR3 is TGTGCCAGCTCACCCTCAGGGACAGGGGCTGGGAACACTGAAGCTTTCTTT.

This sequence joins TRBV12-3 or TRBV12-4 and TRBJ2-7, with D perhaps matching TRBD2 (6 bases). V dropped 11 bases and J dropped 0 bases, with 29 bases sitting between them. This CDR3 is 18 amino acids long. CDR3 region: CARCLLGAGLLLSYEQYF. As DNA, the CDR3 is TGTGCCCGCTGCCTCCTGGGAGCGGGCCTACTCCTCTCCTACGAGCAGTACTTC.

The table lists this clonotype with a count of one. V usage is TRBV5-1 and J usage is TRBJ2-3, with a weak D call TRBD1 (6 bases). V was clipped by 2 bases and J by 5 bases, with 12 bases between them. The germline V gene encodes CDR1 SGHRS and CDR2 YFSETQ. CDR3 length: 14 residues. In nucleotides, the CDR3 is TGCGCCAGCAGCTTCGGGACACCTAAAGATACGCAGTATTTT. This sequence encodes CASSFGTPKDTQYF.

The J gene is TRBJ2-1, the V gene TRBV5-1; 8 bases are shared with TRBD2. This CDR3 is built from 15 residues. V lost 0 bases, J lost 6 bases, and 5 bases stayed unmatched. Germline V CDR1 and CDR2: SGHRS, YFSETQ. The chain's CDR3 is CASSLERGGRNEQFF. The CDR3 nucleotides are TGCGCCAGCAGCTTGGAACGGGGGGGCCGCAATGAGCAGTTCTTC.

V and J are TRBV7-2 and TRBJ2-2; D is unresolved. Trimming removed 0 bases from V and 6 bases from J, with 17 bases in between. The CDR3 length is 17 residues. CDR1 is SGHTA and CDR2 is FQGNSA in the germline V gene. The CDR3 loop is CASSLARRTRPPGELFF. The CDR3 DNA sequence: TGTGCCAGCAGCTTAGCGCGAAGGACCCGCCCCCCCGGGGAGCTGTTTTTT. The full variable domain, its missing parts supplied by reference TRBV7-2 and TRBJ2-2, is GAGVSQSPSNKVTEKGKDVELRCDPISGHTALYWYRQSLGQGLEFLIYFQGNSAPDKSGLPSDRFSAERTGGSVSTLTIQRTQQEDSAVYLCASSLARRTRPPGELFFGEGSRLTVL.

This clonotype was seen at least ten times. This chain links TRBV12-3 or TRBV12-4 with TRBJ1-2, with TRBD1 identical over 8 bases. This CDR3 comprises 13 residues. With 3 bases clipped from V and 7 bases from J, the junction kept 4 bases outside the gene matches. The DNA of the CDR3 is TGTGCCAGCAGTTTCACAGGGGGTTTTGGCTACACCTTC. This encodes CASSFTGGFGYTF.